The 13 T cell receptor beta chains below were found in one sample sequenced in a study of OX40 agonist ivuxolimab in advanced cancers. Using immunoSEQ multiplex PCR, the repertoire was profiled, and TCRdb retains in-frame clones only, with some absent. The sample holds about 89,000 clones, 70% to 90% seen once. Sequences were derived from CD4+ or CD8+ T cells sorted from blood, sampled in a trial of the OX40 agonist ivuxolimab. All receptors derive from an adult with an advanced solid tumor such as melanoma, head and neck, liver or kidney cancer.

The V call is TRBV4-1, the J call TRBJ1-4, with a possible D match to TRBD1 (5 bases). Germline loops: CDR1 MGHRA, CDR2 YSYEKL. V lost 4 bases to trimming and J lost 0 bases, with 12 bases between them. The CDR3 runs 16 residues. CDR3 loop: CASSLDRDPTNEKLFF. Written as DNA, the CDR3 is TGCGCCAGCAGCCTCGACCGGGACCCAACTAATGAAAAACTGTTTTTT.

CDR3 protein: CASIPKGRPYEQYF. Written as DNA, the CDR3 is TGTGCCAGCATCCCCAAGGGGAGACCCTACGAGCAGTACTTC. This chain joins TRBV9 and TRBJ2-7, with D perhaps matching TRBD1 or TRBD2 (5 bases each). The CDR3 extends over 14 amino acids. Trimming pared 6 bases from V and 2 bases from J, leaving 15 bases between. CDR1 SGDLS and CDR2 YYNGEE come from the germline V gene. The whole variable domain, remainder taken from reference TRBV9 and TRBJ2-7, is DSGVTQTPKHLITATGQRVTLRCSPRSGDLSVYWYQQSLDQGLQFLIQYYNGEERAKGNILERFSAQQFPDLHSELNLSSLELGDSALYFCASIPKGRPYEQYFGPGTRLTVT.

The CDR3 loop is CASRGQGLNTEAFF. In DNA, the CDR3 is TGTGCCAGCAGGGGACAGGGCTTAAACACTGAAGCTTTCTTT. This rearrangement joins TRBV2 to TRBJ1-1; TRBD1 matches at 9 bases. CDR3 length: 14 residues. The J segment lost 2 bases and the V segment lost 6 bases, leaving 4 bases of the junction unmatched. The germline V gene has CDR1 SNHLY and CDR2 FYNNEI.

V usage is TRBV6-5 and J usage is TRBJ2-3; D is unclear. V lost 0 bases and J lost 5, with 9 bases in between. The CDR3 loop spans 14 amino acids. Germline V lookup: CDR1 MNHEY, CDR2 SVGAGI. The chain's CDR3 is CASSYSVLGDTQYF. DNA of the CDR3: TGTGCCAGCAGTTACTCGGTTTTGGGAGATACGCAGTATTTT.

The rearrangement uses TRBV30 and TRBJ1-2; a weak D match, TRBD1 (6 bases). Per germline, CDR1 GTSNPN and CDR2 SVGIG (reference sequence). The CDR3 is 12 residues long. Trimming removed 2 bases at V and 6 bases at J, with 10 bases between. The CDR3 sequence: CAWSYREDGYTF. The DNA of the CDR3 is TGTGCCTGGAGTTACAGGGAGGATGGCTACACCTTC. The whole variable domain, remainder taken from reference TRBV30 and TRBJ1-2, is SQTIHQWPATLVQPVGSPLSLECTVEGTSNPNLYWYRQAAGRGLQLLFYSVGIGQISSEVPQNLSASRPQDRQFILSSKKLLLSDSGFYLCAWSYREDGYTFGSGTRLTVV.

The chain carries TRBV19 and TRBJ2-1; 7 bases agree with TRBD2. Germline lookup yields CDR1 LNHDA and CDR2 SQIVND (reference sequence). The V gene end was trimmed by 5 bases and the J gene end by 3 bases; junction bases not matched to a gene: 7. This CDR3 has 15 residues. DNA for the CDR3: TGTGCCAGTAGTCCCTCACTAGCGTTCTACAATGAGCAGTTCTTC. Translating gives CASSPSLAFYNEQFF.

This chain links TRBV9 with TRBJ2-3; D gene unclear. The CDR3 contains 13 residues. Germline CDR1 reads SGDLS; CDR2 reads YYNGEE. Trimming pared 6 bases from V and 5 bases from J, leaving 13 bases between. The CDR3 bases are TGTGCCAGCAATCTGGGGTGGGGAGATACGCAGTATTTT. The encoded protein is CASNLGWGDTQYF.

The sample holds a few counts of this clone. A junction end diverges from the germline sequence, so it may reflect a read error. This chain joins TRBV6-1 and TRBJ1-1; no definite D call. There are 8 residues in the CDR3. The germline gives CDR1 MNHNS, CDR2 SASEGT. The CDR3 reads CASNGILF. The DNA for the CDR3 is TGTGCCAGCAACGGGATTCTCTTT.

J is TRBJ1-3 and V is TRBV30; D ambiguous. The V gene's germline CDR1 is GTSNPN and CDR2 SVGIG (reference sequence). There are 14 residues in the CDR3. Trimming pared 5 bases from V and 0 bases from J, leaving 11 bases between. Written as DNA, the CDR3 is TGTGCCTGGCTCAGTTGGCGCTCTGGAAACACCATATATTTT. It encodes CAWLSWRSGNTIYF.

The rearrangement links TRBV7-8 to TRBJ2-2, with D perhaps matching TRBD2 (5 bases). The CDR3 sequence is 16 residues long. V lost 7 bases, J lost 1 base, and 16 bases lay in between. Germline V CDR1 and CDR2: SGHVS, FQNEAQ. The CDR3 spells CASTTGSPMNTGELFF. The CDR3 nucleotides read TGTGCCAGCACCACGGGGTCCCCGATGAACACCGGGGAGCTGTTTTTT.

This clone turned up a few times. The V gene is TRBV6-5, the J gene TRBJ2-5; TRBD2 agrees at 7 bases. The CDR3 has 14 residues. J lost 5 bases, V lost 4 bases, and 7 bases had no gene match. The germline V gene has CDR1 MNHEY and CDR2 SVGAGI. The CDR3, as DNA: TGTGCCAGCAGTTCTAGGCGGGGAGGGGAGACCCAGTACTTC. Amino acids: CASSSRRGGETQYF.

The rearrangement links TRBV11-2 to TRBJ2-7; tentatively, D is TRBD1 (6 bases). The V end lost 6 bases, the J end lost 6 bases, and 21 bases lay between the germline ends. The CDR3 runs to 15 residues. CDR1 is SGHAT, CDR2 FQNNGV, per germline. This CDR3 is CASRVTGGIRTEQYF. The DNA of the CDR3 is TGTGCCAGCAGGGTGACAGGTGGGATTAGAACCGAGCAGTACTTC. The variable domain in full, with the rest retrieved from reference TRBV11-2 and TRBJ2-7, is EAGVAQSPRYKIIEKRQSVAFWCNPISGHATLYWYQQILGQGPKLLIQFQNNGVVDDSQLPKDRFSAERLKGVDSTLKIQPAKLEDSAVYLCASRVTGGIRTEQYFGPGTRLTVT.

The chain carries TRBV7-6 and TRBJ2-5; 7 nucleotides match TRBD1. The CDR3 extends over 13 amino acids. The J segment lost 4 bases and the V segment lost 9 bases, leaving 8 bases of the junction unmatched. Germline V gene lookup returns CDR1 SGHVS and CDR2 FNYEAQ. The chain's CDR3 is CASKRGLGETQYF. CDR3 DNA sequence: TGTGCCAGTAAAAGGGGGCTGGGAGAGACCCAGTACTTC.